This T cell receptor beta chain is from a study of T cells after yellow fever vaccination. Whole-study context: Those fractions that held only low numbers of cells were prepared using the SMART-Seq v4 Ultra Low Input RNA kit.

This clonotype showed up just a few times. Via MiXCR, TCRdb re-called the 5' RACE reads, giving one row per CDR3 protein. The data hold about 73,000 distinct CDR3 sequences, with approximately 8% observed a single time. Germline lookup yields CDR1 KGHDR and CDR2 SFDVKD. With 7 bases clipped from V and 4 bases from J, the junction kept 8 bases outside the gene matches. The CDR3 has 14 residues. This receptor was obtained from a man aged 25 to 45 who received the YFV17D yellow fever vaccine. The chain uses TRBV24-1 and TRBJ2-5, with 7 bases that match TRBD1. This sample comprised CD8+ T cells sorted from PBMCs, obtained on the day of the yellow fever booster vaccination. The CDR3: CATSVGQDGETQYF. CDR3 in DNA: TGTGCCACCAGCGTCGGACAGGACGGAGAGACCCAGTACTTC.